This TCR beta chain was sequenced during a study of T-cell reconstitution after alpha-beta-depleted transplantation in children. Germline V gives CDR1 DFQATT, CDR2 SNEGSKA (reference sequence). The length of the CDR3 is 14 residues. V was shortened by 6 bases and J by 4 bases, with 16 bases between the two germline ends. This clonotype was found a few times. Unique molecular identifiers were used in preparing the TCRbeta library. TCRdb passed the PCR reads through MiXCR, listing each CDR3 protein once. The sample includes over 100,000 distinct CDR3 sequences, around a tenth of them seen just once. This TCR was sampled from a boy aged 2-15 years with acute lymphoblastic leukemia, due to receive a stem cell transplant. Sequences were derived from PBMCs, sampled before TCRalphabeta/CD19-depleted stem cell transplant. The V and J genes are TRBV20-1 and TRBJ1-5; D is perhaps TRBD1 (6 bases). CDR3 nucleotides: TGCAGTGCCGTGCCGGGACAACATAATCAGCCCCAGCATTTT. Its protein is CSAVPGQHNQPQHF.